The 7 T cell receptor beta chains below come from one sample, sequenced in a study of identifying expanded T cells in peripheral blood. Sequencing was performed with immunoSEQ multiplex PCR; in TCRdb, only in-frame clones are kept and a portion is missing. The top ten clones hold more than 15% of a sample with about 58,000 clones, roughly four fifths of them seen once. The sequenced sample was blood. The receptor set was obtained from a person aged 18 to 70 in good health.

This chain connects TRBV6-1 to TRBJ2-7, with D perhaps being TRBD1 or TRBD2 (6 bases each). CDR1 and CDR2 from the germline V gene are MNHNS and SASEGT. V lost 7 bases and J lost 5, with 12 bases in between. The CDR3 is 12 residues long. DNA of the CDR3: TGTGCCAGCATTAGGGGGGCCCACGAGCAGTACTTC. This codes for CASIRGAHEQYF.

This chain joins TRBV2 and TRBJ2-7, with 12 bases aligning to TRBD1. V trimming: 7 bases; J trimming: 4 bases; junction bases outside the gene matches: 8. There are 15 residues in the CDR3. Germline V gene sequence: CDR1 SNHLY, CDR2 FYNNEI. CDR3 in DNA: TGTGCCAGCAAAGGGGACAGGGGGCGAAGGTACGAGCAGTACTTC. As protein: CASKGDRGRRYEQYF.

This chain connects TRBV7-9 to TRBJ2-7; tentatively, D is TRBD2 (5 bases). Trimming took 5 bases from V and 6 from J, leaving 14 bases between them. Germline-derived CDR1 and CDR2 are SEHNR and FQNEAQ (reference sequence). The CDR3 has 13 amino acids. The CDR3 sequence: CASSPRTSSEQYF. In DNA form, the CDR3 reads TGTGCCAGCAGCCCCAGGACTTCTTCCGAGCAGTACTTC.

The chain uses TRBV2 and TRBJ1-4, with a possible D match to TRBD1 (6 bases). Trimming stripped 1 base from V and 4 bases from J, with 10 bases between. Germline V gene sequence: CDR1 SNHLY, CDR2 FYNNEI. There are 15 residues in the CDR3. CDR3 bases: TGTGCCAGCAGTGAAGGCTCAGGGGATAATGAAAAACTGTTTTTT. This gives the protein CASSEGSGDNEKLFF.

The chain uses TRBV19 and TRBJ1-5; TRBD1 matches at 9 bases. CDR3 length: 13 residues. J lost 4 bases, V lost 10 bases, and 5 bases had no gene match. Germline V CDR1 and CDR2: LNHDA, SQIVND (reference sequence). The CDR3 DNA reads as TGTGCCACCGTCGACAGGGGGAATCAGCCCCAGCATTTT. The encoded protein is CATVDRGNQPQHF.

In regard to this clone: The junction departs from germline at one end; a sequencing error may be responsible. Here the CDR3 reads CASSQQRTASYEQYF. CDR3 DNA sequence: TGCGCCAGCAGCCAACAAAGGACAGCGTCCTACGAGCAGTACTTC. V gene TRBV5-5 combines with J gene TRBJ2-7; D possibly corresponds to TRBD1 (6 bases). The germline V gene encodes CDR1 SGHKS and CDR2 YYEKEE (reference sequence). The CDR3 length is 15 residues. Using reference TRBV5-5 and TRBJ2-7 for the parts outside the CDR3, the full variable domain is DAGVTQSPTHLIKTRGQQVTLRCSPISGHKSVSWYQQVLGQGPQFIFQYYEKEERGRGNFPDRFSARQFPNYSSELNVNALLLGDSALYLCASSQQRTASYEQYFGPGTRLTVT.

The rearrangement links TRBV29-1 to TRBJ2-1, with D possibly TRBD2 on 5 matching bases. Trimming removed 6 bases from V and 2 bases from J, with 14 bases in between. This CDR3 contains 14 residues. CDR1 and CDR2 (germline): SQVTM, ANQGSEA. CDR3 DNA sequence: TGCAGCGTGGACCCATCCGGGACCTACAATGAGCAGTTCTTC. It codes for CSVDPSGTYNEQFF.